This TCR beta chain stems from a study of blood T cells in healthy people across ages. Overall study: There was about one barcoded beta molecule captured by template switching per two T cells. Overall study results and limits: The study regarded diversity estimates from one million T cells as underestimates. Because donor CMV status was unknown, expanded clonotype changes were possibly confounded.

CDR3 length: 15 residues. Germline assignment: CDR1 SGHRS and CDR2 YFSETQ. V shed 2 bases and J shed 11 bases, with 22 bases lying between them. Combining a sample-barcoded 5' primer with a J-beta primer mix, a second PCR ran for roughly 7 to 12 cycles. TCRdb called the 5' RACE reads again in MiXCR, with one record for every CDR3 protein. The repertoire holds 650,000 to 1,000,000 distinct CDR3 sequences, under 40% seen once, with 13% in the top ten. Turning to this clonotype: Its target is not known. A much more abundant neighbour one base away suggests this may be a read error.

The TCR was taken from a man aged 18 to 30 in good health. The specimen was blood. V and J are TRBV5-1 and TRBJ2-5; D call uncertain. CDR3 loop: CASSLDVKIGNEQYF. The CDR3 region has the DNA TGCGCCAGCAGCTTAGACGTCAAAATAGGCAATGAGCAGTACTTC.